This T cell receptor (beta chain) was observed in a study of T cell repertoires in aging, cancer and after chemotherapy. Across the whole study: Healthy donor repertoires were recorded over several months to years and showed clear clonal overlap.

Comment on this clonotype: Antigen unknown.

The CDR3 totals 15 residues. The germline V gene encodes CDR1 SGHKS and CDR2 YYEKEE (reference sequence). The V gene end was trimmed by 3 bases and the J gene end by 0 bases; junction bases not matched to a gene: 3. A mixed TRB-A/B primer pool amplified rearranged TRB by multiplex touch-down PCR. Each CDR3 protein is one row after TCRdb ran MiXCR on the multiplex PCR reads. The table has around 9,600 distinct CDR3 sequences, around 34% seen once. General study findings and limits: Across the chemotherapy interval, each cancer cohort showed higher median generation probability, suggesting thymic rebound. Untreated cancer patients had significantly lower blood TCR diversity than age-matched healthy donors.

Peripheral blood genomic DNA, not sorted cells or RNA, was the template. This TCR came from a human donor in good health. The donor label of this sample is uncertain. The genes are TRBV5-5 and TRBJ2-3, with TRBD2 identical over 8 bases. Sequencing was carried out using blood. CDR3 region: CASSSSGGSTDTQYF. The CDR3 DNA sequence: TGTGCCAGCAGCTCTTCGGGGGGGAGCACAGATACGCAGTATTTT. The whole variable domain, remainder taken from reference TRBV5-5 and TRBJ2-3, is DAGVTQSPTHLIKTRGQQVTLRCSPISGHKSVSWYQQVLGQGPQFIFQYYEKEERGRGNFPDRFSARQFPNYSSELNVNALLLGDSALYLCASSSSGGSTDTQYFGPGTRLTVL.